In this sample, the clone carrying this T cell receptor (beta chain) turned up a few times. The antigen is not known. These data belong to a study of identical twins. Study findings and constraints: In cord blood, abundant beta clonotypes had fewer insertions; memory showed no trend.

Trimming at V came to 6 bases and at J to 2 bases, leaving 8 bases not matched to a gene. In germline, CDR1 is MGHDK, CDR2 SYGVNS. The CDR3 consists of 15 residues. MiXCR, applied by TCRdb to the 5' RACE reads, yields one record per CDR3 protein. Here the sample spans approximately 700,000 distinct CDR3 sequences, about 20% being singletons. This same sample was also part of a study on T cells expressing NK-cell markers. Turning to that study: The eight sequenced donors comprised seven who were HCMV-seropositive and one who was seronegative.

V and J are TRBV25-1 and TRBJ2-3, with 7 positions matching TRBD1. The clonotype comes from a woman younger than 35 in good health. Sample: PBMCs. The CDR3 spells CASRRTGAFTDTQYF. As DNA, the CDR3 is TGTGCCAGCAGGAGAACAGGGGCCTTCACAGATACGCAGTATTTT.